The source of this TCR beta chain is a study of T cell repertoires in cytomegalovirus infection. Study-level information: Epitope selection comprised recently identified HLA-C-restricted CMV epitopes and well-studied HLA-B-restricted CMV epitopes.

Study-level points and caveats: Predominance within the ex vivo response was attributable to HLA-C-restricted CMV-specific TCR beta clonotypes.

In the case of this clonotype: Its antigen is unknown.

The length of the CDR3 is 14 residues. Germline CDR1 and CDR2: SGDLS and YYNGEE. Trimming at V came to 4 bases and at J to 7 bases, leaving 4 bases not matched to a gene. One entry per CDR3 protein, called by TCRdb with MiXCR from the reads. The sample includes 640,000 or so distinct CDR3 sequences, 30% to 35% of them seen just once. Sequencing was performed on cultured PBMCs, taken from culture after CMV antigen stimulation. This sequence originates from a human donor in good health (CMV status not recorded). Some clones in this sample may be carry-over from other donors' samples. This chain connects TRBV9 to TRBJ2-1, with 11 bases identical to TRBD1. In DNA, the CDR3 is TGTGCCAGCAGCACCGGACAGGGGGCTAATGAGCAGTTCTTC. This translates into CASSTGQGANEQFF.